This T cell receptor (beta chain) was documented in a study of blood T cell repertoires in COVID-19 (dated by TCRdb to 2020 to 2022). Some background on the complete study: Samples covering the acute and convalescent phases of COVID-19 were provided by collaborators in the United States, Italy and Spain. Sample metadata almost always included a de-identified subject ID, COVID-19 status, age in years and sex. The prospective study material was composed of cDNA or gDNA derived from T cells, B-cell-depleted T cells, or PBMCs. HLA class I and class II types, where available, came from metadata supplied by the sample provider rather than from assay-based typing. The repertoires were released in a freely available public database meant as a resource for research on the immune response to SARS-CoV-2. The dataset comprised deeply sampled blood TCRbeta repertoires from subjects exposed to, actively infected with, or recovered from COVID-19. Samples were obtained from the ongoing ImmuneRACE study (first 160 participants) and from about 1,300 subjects provided by 6 global collaborators. Summary of the overall study and its limitations: The amount of clinical and demographic metadata varied by source and participant and was provided uncurated.

TCRbeta CDR3 regions were amplified from genomic DNA by means of the immunoSEQ Assay, a bias-controlled multiplex PCR. The study's own analysis went as follows. The number of nucleated cells in each sample was estimated from the amplification of reference gene primers within the assay. To quantify the absolute abundance of each unique TCRbeta CDR3 rearrangement, sequence reads were collapsed and filtered. For each sample, productive Simpson clonality was calculated as the square root of Simpson's diversity index across productive rearrangements. Held by TCRdb, this immuneACCESS table contains in-frame sequences only and omits some clones. Under half of the omission traces to an unresolved V gene where checked; the cause of the rest is unknown. Clone size and the V and J calls come from that table; the DNA yielded D and trimming. The sample records 130,000 to 150,000 clones, more than 75% of which are singletons. The top ten constitute about 2.5% of the sample.

CDR1 and CDR2 were assigned from the germline V gene as KGHSH and LQKENI. V drops 2 bases and J drops 3 bases, leaving 11 bases in between. The CDR3 has 15 amino acids, counting the end cysteine and phenylalanine. Left in the record is the CDR3 DNA by itself, 45 bases read in frame from the first base. Whole blood was collected in K2EDTA tubes by collaborating institutions according to the institutions' own protocols. For TCRbeta analysis, collaborators shipped samples as frozen whole blood, isolated PBMCs, or DNA extracted from either of those sample types. Note on this clone: This clone's antigen is unknown. Per-nucleotide qualities are absent, and no much larger clonotype sits a single base away.

The rearrangement joined TRBV18 to TRBJ1-5; TRBD1 is possibly the D segment (6 matching bases). This receptor was obtained from a human donor with acute or convalescent COVID-19. The donor label of this sample is uncertain. Sequencing input: peripheral blood. The sequenced DNA is TGTGCCAGCTCACCAGGCCGGGACATCAATCAGCCCCAGCATTTT. Translated, this is CASSPGRDINQPQHF.